The 7 T cell receptor beta chains listed next were all sequenced from one sample in a study of cytomegalovirus exposure and HLA in healthy donors. Both 60 Vbeta primers and 13 Jbeta primers went into the PCR. TCRdb's table, derived via immunoSEQ multiplex PCR, lists solely in-frame clones and lacks some. Its listing shows tens of thousands of clones. Input material: PBMCs. All receptors derive from a man in his forties or fifties in good health and CMV-seronegative.

The chain joins TRBV28 to TRBJ2-7; D is ambiguous. V was trimmed by 3 bases and J by 2 bases, leaving 14 bases between them. Germline CDR1 MDHEN, CDR2 SYDVKM. CDR3 length equals 15 residues. The CDR3 is CASSLIGQVAYEQYF. CDR3 nucleotide sequence: TGTGCCAGCAGTTTGATTGGGCAGGTGGCCTACGAGCAGTACTTC.

V gene TRBV28 combines with J gene TRBJ2-2; 10 bases align to TRBD2. Germline V gene sequence: CDR1 MDHEN, CDR2 SYDVKM. The CDR3 has 12 residues. The CDR3 DNA reads TGTACAGCGGGGGGGCTTTACGGGGAGCTGTTTTTT. Translation gives CTAGGLYGELFF.

This chain joins TRBV10-3 and TRBJ2-6, with TRBD1 as a possible D gene (6 bases). This CDR3 spans 17 amino acids. Trimming took off 4 bases at V and 1 base at J, with 14 bases between the two ends. CDR1 ENHRY and CDR2 SYGVKD come from the germline V gene. CDR3 nucleotides: TGTGCCATCAGTGGAACGAACACAGGGTCTGGGGCCAACGTCCTGACTTTC. Amino acids: CAISGTNTGSGANVLTF.

V gene TRBV5-1 combines with J gene TRBJ1-1; weak D call: TRBD1 (6 bases). The V end lost 6 bases, the J end lost 5 bases, and 23 bases lay between the germline ends. Germline CDR1 reads SGHRS; CDR2 reads YFSETQ. This CDR3 has 16 amino acids. The CDR3 region is CASTSTGRGVRTEAFF. The CDR3 nucleotides are TGCGCCAGCACCTCGACAGGTCGGGGTGTAAGGACTGAAGCTTTCTTT. Complete variable domain (other parts from reference TRBV5-1 and TRBJ1-1): KAGVTQTPRYLIKTRGQQVTLSCSPISGHRSVSWYQQTPGQGLQFLFEYFSETQRNKGNFPGRFSGRQFSNSRSEMNVSTLELGDSALYLCASTSTGRGVRTEAFFGQGTRLTVV.

The chain uses TRBV7-2 and TRBJ1-1; D gene uncertain. The CDR3 extends over 14 amino acids. Germline CDR1 reads SGHTA; CDR2 reads FQGNSA. Trimming stripped 5 bases from V and 7 bases from J, with 17 bases between. CDR3 residues: CASSTGLTLNEAFF. CDR3 DNA sequence: TGTGCCAGCAGCACCGGACTCACCCTGAATGAAGCTTTCTTT. Combining the CDR3 with reference TRBV7-2 and TRBJ1-1 gives the whole variable domain GAGVSQSPSNKVTEKGKDVELRCDPISGHTALYWYRQSLGQGLEFLIYFQGNSAPDKSGLPSDRFSAERTGGSVSTLTIQRTQQEDSAVYLCASSTGLTLNEAFFGQGTRLTVV.

The chain couples TRBV2 to TRBJ1-4, with TRBD1 identical over 10 bases. J lost 4 bases, V lost 6 bases, and 2 bases had no gene match. The CDR3 has 14 amino acids. Germline V CDR1 and CDR2: SNHLY, FYNNEI. For the CDR3, the DNA is TGTGCCAGCAGCGGGGACAGGGGTAATGAAAAACTGTTTTTT. It specifies CASSGDRGNEKLFF.

V usage is TRBV30 and J usage is TRBJ2-5, with D perhaps matching TRBD2 (7 bases). This CDR3 contains 13 residues. Between the trimmed V and J ends, which lost 2 bases and 4 bases, there was a span of 11 bases. Germline values: CDR1 GTSNPN, CDR2 SVGIG (reference sequence). The CDR3 DNA sequence: TGTGCCTGGAGTCAGGGAGGGGGAGAGACCCAGTACTTC. It specifies CAWSQGGGETQYF.